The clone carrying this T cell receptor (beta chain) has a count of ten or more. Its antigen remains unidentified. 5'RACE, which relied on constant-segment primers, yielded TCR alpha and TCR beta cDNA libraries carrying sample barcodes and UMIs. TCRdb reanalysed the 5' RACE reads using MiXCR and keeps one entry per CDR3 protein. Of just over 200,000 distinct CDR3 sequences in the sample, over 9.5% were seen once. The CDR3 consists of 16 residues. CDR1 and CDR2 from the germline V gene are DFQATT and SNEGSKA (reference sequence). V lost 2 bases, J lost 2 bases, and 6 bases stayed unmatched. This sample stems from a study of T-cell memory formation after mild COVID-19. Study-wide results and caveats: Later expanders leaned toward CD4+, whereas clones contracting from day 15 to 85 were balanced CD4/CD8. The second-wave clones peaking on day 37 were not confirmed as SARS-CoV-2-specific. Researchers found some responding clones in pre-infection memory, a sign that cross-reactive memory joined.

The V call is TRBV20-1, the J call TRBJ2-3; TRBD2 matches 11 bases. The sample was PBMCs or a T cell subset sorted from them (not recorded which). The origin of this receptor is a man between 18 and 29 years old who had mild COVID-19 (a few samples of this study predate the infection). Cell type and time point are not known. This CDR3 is CSARLTSGGTTDTQYF. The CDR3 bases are TGCAGTGCTAGACTTACTAGCGGGGGCACCACAGATACGCAGTATTTT.